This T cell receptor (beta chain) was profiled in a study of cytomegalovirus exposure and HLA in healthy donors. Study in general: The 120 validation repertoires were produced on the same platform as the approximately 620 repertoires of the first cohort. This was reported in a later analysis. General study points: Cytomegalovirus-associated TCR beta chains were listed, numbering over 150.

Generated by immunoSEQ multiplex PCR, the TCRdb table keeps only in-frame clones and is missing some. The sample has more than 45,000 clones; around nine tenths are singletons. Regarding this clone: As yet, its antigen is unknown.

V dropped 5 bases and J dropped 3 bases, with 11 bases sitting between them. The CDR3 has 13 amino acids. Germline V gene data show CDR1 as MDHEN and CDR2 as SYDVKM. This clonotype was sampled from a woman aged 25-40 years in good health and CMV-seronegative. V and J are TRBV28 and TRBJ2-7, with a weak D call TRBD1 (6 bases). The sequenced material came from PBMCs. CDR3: CASSLTGRYEQYF. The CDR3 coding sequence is TGTGCCAGCAGTCTGACAGGTCGCTACGAGCAGTACTTC. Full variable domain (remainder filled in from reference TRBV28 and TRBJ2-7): DVKVTQSSRYLVKRTGEKVFLECVQDMDHENMFWYRQDPGLGLRLIYFSYDVKMKEKGDIPEGYSVSREKKERFSLILESASTNQTSMYLCASSLTGRYEQYFGPGTRLTVT.